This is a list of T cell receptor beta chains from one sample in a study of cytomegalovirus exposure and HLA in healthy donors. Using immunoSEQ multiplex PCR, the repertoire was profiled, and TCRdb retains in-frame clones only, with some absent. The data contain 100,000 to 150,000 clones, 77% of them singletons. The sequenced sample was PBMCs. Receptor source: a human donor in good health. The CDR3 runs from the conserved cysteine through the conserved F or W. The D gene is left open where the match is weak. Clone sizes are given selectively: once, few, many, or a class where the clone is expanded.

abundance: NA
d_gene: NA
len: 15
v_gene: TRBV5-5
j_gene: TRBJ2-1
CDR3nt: TGTGCCAGCAGCTTGGTCCGTAGCTCCTACAATGAGCAGTTCTTC
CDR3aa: CASSLVRSSYNEQFF

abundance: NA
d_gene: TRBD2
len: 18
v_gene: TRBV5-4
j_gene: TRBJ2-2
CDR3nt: TGTGCCAGCAGCCCGGGACTAGCGGGAGGGACGAACACCGGGGAGCTGTTTTTT
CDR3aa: CASSPGLAGGTNTGELFF

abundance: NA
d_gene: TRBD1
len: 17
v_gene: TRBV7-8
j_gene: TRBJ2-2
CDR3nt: TGTGCCAGCAGCCCACCGATAGGGGGCGAACACACCGGGGAGCTGTTTTTT
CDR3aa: CASSPPIGGEHTGELFF

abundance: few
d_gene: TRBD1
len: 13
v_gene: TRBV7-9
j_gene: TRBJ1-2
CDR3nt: TGTGCCAGCACCGGACAGGGTAGCTATGGCTACACCTTC
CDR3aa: CASTGQGSYGYTF

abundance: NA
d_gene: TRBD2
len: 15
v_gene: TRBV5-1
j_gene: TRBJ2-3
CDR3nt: TGCGCCAGCAGTCGGACTAGCGGGAGAACAGATACGCAGTATTTT
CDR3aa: CASSRTSGRTDTQYF

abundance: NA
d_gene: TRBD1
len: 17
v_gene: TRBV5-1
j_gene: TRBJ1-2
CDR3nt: TGCGCCAGCAGCTTGGACGGGGCAGGGGGCGATAGGGATGGCTACACCTTC
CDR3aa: CASSLDGAGGDRDGYTF

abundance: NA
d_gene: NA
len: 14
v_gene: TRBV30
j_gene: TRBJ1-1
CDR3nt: TGTGCCTGGACACGACAGAACCTGAACACTGAAGCTTTCTTT
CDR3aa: CAWTRQNLNTEAFF

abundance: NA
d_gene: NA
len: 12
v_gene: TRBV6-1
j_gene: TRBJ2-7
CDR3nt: TGTGCCAGCAGCCACCCAGGTTGGGAGCAGTACTTC
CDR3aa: CASSHPGWEQYF

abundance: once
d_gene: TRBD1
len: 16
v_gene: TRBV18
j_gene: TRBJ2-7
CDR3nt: TGTGCCAGCTCGTCCGCGGGACAGGGGAACTCCTACGAGCAGTACTTC
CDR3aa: CASSSAGQGNSYEQYF

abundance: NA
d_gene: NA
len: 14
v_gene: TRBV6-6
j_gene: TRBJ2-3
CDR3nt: TGTGCCACCACAGGGAGGGGGATCACAGATACGCAGTATTTT
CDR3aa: CATTGRGITDTQYF